The 21 T cell receptor beta chains presented below share a single source sample, sequenced in a study of identifying expanded T cells in peripheral blood. Profiled with immunoSEQ multiplex PCR; TCRdb holds only in-frame clones, not every one. The sample carries 75,000 to 90,000 clones, roughly 90% recorded once. Specimen: blood. These receptors were obtained from a person aged 18 to 75 in good health.

The chain joins TRBV6-6 to TRBJ2-7; 7 bases line up with TRBD2. Germline V gene lookup returns CDR1 MNHNY and CDR2 SVGAGI (reference sequence). This CDR3 is built from 16 residues. V was pared by 2 bases and J by 4 bases, with 11 bases of the junction left unmatched. The CDR3 coding sequence is TGTGCCAGCAGTTACCCCCGCGGGGGACCGGGGTACGAGCAGTACTTC. It is translated as CASSYPRGGPGYEQYF.

The V call is TRBV5-1, the J call TRBJ2-5; D is uncertain. The germline CDR1 and CDR2 sequences are SGHRS and YFSETQ. The CDR3 is made up of 15 amino acids. V shed 0 bases and J shed 2 bases, with 11 bases lying between them. The CDR3 is CASSLGPGPQETQYF. In nucleotides, the CDR3 is TGCGCCAGCAGCTTGGGTCCGGGTCCGCAAGAGACCCAGTACTTC.

V gene TRBV29-1 combines with J gene TRBJ2-3; D is unclear. This CDR3 is built from 17 residues. Germline assignment: CDR1 SQVTM and CDR2 ANQGSEA. V lost 5 bases to trimming and J lost 8 bases, with 29 bases between them. The DNA for the CDR3 is TGCAGCGTTTACCCCAATGTAGGACCACTTCGGGCAGGTACGCAGTATTTT. It translates to CSVYPNVGPLRAGTQYF.

The chain carries TRBV5-3 and TRBJ1-2, with D possibly being TRBD1 (5 bases). TRBV5-3 is placed among ORFs of uncertain function. V lost 4 bases, J lost 0 bases, and 13 bases lay in between. The CDR3 spans 15 residues. DNA for the CDR3: TGTGCCAGAAGCGCCGGGACGGGAGCTAACTATGGCTACACCTTC. This sequence encodes CARSAGTGANYGYTF.

The genes are TRBV19 and TRBJ1-5; D is undetermined. The germline V gene encodes CDR1 LNHDA and CDR2 SQIVND (reference sequence). This CDR3 is 13 amino acids long. V dropped 2 bases and J dropped 4 bases, with 6 bases sitting between them. CDR3 in amino acids: CASSISVNQPQHF. The DNA for the CDR3 is TGTGCCAGTAGTATATCAGTTAATCAGCCCCAGCATTTT.

As regards this clone: A junction boundary mismatches the germline segment, possibly from a read error. The J gene is TRBJ1-1, the V gene TRBV5-4; D unresolved. The CDR3 length is 13 residues. Germline CDR1 and CDR2: SGHNT and YYREEE (reference sequence). The CDR3 is CASSLGAVPKKIF. The CDR3 DNA reads as TGTGCCAGCAGCTTGGGGGCAGTACCCAAGAAAATCTTT.

The chain uses TRBV5-1 and TRBJ2-7; 8 bases are a match to TRBD2. The V gene's germline CDR1 is SGHRS and CDR2 YFSETQ. CDR3 size: 14 residues. J lost 5 bases, V lost 2 bases, and 6 bases had no gene match. In DNA, the CDR3 is TGCGCCAGCAGCTTAGCGGGGGTTGGCCACGAGCAGTACTTC. Translation: CASSLAGVGHEQYF.

The chain joins TRBV14 to TRBJ2-1; perhaps TRBD1 as D (6 bases). Trimming removed 4 bases from V and 10 bases from J, with 14 bases in between. Germline V gene data show CDR1 as SGHDN and CDR2 as FVKESK. The CDR3 runs 13 residues. DNA for the CDR3: TGTGCCAGCAGCCGGAACAGGGCCGGAGAGCAGTTCTTC. Protein sequence: CASSRNRAGEQFF.

The CDR3 region is CASKSQGPGNQPQHF. The CDR3 DNA follows: TGTGCCAGTAAGTCTCAGGGGCCGGGCAATCAGCCCCAGCATTTT. This sequence joins TRBV19 and TRBJ1-5, with a possible D match to TRBD1 (6 bases). The CDR3 totals 15 residues. Germline CDR1 LNHDA, CDR2 SQIVND (reference sequence). Trimming removed 7 bases at V and 2 bases at J, with 15 bases between.

The chain is built from TRBV7-2 and TRBJ2-2; tentatively, D is TRBD1 (5 bases). The CDR3 length is 16 residues. The germline V gene has CDR1 SGHTA and CDR2 FQGNSA. Trimming shortened V by 2 bases and J by 2 bases, and 12 bases separated the two germline ends. CDR3 nucleotide sequence: TGTGCCAGCAGCTTATTCGCAGGGATTAACACCGGGGAGCTGTTTTTT. Translation gives CASSLFAGINTGELFF.

V gene TRBV11-2 combines with J gene TRBJ2-7, with 10 bases identical to TRBD2. Germline V gives CDR1 SGHAT, CDR2 FQNNGV. The V gene end was trimmed by 5 bases and the J gene end by 6 bases; junction bases not matched to a gene: 16. The CDR3 has 17 residues. The CDR3 DNA reads TGTGCCAGCAGCCCTAGACTAGCGGGCCCATCCGGGGGCGAGCAGTACTTC. It yields the protein CASSPRLAGPSGGEQYF.

This clone was detected once. This chain uses TRBV5-6 with TRBJ1-3, with no clear D. CDR3 length: 14 residues. Trimming removed 0 bases at V and 2 bases at J, with 6 bases between. CDR1 and CDR2 (germline): SGHDT, YYEEEE. This CDR3 reads CASSLGVPGNTIYF. The CDR3 DNA is TGTGCCAGCAGCTTGGGGGTACCTGGAAACACCATATATTTT.

The chain has TRBV7-2 and TRBJ2-1; D possibly matches TRBD1 or TRBD2 (6 bases each). CDR3 length: 16 residues. Trimming removed 5 bases from V and 12 bases from J, with 26 bases in between. Per germline, CDR1 SGHTA and CDR2 FQGNSA. The DNA for the CDR3 is TGTGCCAGCAGCGACCCAGGGGCCGCGGGGATAATGAGGCAGTTCTTC. Its translation: CASSDPGAAGIMRQFF.

The chain uses TRBV4-2 and TRBJ2-5, with D possibly being TRBD1 (6 bases). TRBJ2-7 explains the end of the DNA better; the J call may be wrong. The CDR3 has 16 residues. Germline V gene data show CDR1 as LGHNA and CDR2 as YNFKEQ. CDR3 in amino acids: CASSHSDRSREDEQYF. The CDR3 nucleotides are TGTGCCAGCAGCCACTCCGACAGGAGTCGCGAGGACGAGCAGTACTTC.

The chain has TRBV10-2 and TRBJ2-7; 16 positions agree with TRBD2. Trimming removed 6 bases from V and 3 bases from J; junction bases left unmatched: 11. The CDR3 runs 18 residues. The germline V gene has CDR1 WSHSY and CDR2 SAAADI. The CDR3 reads CASRGTGLAGGTIYEQYF. The DNA of the CDR3 is TGCGCCAGCAGGGGGACGGGACTAGCGGGGGGGACGATCTACGAGCAGTACTTC.

The chain couples TRBV6-5 to TRBJ1-2, with D perhaps matching TRBD1 (5 bases). The germline gives CDR1 MNHEY, CDR2 SVGAGI. Trimming cost V 2 bases and J 6 bases, with 10 bases left between them. The CDR3 contains 13 residues. For the CDR3, the DNA is TGTGCCAGCAGTTACCGGGGGAAGGATGGCTACACCTTC. It is translated as CASSYRGKDGYTF.

This rearrangement joins TRBV11-2 to TRBJ2-7; D not certain. The V gene lost 5 bases and the J gene lost 7 bases, with 15 bases spanning the gap. This CDR3 region has 13 residues. CDR1 SGHAT and CDR2 FQNNGV come from the germline V gene. CDR3 amino acids: CASSHPSAVEQYF. In DNA, the CDR3 is TGTGCCAGCAGCCACCCCTCGGCGGTTGAGCAGTACTTC.

V and J are TRBV18 and TRBJ2-1; 12 positions agree with TRBD2. The germline V gene has CDR1 KGHSH and CDR2 LQKENI. The CDR3 totals 16 residues. Trimming at V came to 2 bases and at J to 6 bases, leaving 5 bases not matched to a gene. Here the CDR3 reads CASSPILAGGPNEQFF. The CDR3, as DNA: TGTGCCAGCTCACCAATACTAGCGGGGGGTCCCAATGAGCAGTTCTTC.

The V and J genes are TRBV18 and TRBJ1-1; D not certain. V lost 4 bases and J lost 5, with 11 bases in between. Germline V gene lookup returns CDR1 KGHSH and CDR2 LQKENI. The CDR3 length is 13 residues. The CDR3 sequence is CASSHSDETEAFF. The CDR3 region has the DNA TGTGCCAGCTCACATTCCGACGAAACTGAAGCTTTCTTT.

V is TRBV7-2 and J is TRBJ2-1; 11 bases align to TRBD2. V shed 3 bases and J 3 bases; nucleotides not matched to a gene: 4. CDR3 length equals 16 residues. In germline, CDR1 is SGHTA, CDR2 FQGNSA. The CDR3 DNA reads TGTGCCAGCAGCTTTACTAGCGGGAGAGTCTACAATGAGCAGTTCTTC. Its protein is CASSFTSGRVYNEQFF.

The CDR3 here is CAISDGETNTEAFF. In DNA form, the CDR3 reads TGTGCCATCAGTGACGGGGAGACGAACACTGAAGCTTTCTTT. This chain uses TRBV10-3 with TRBJ1-1; D gene unclear. V was clipped by 3 bases and J by 1 base, with 9 bases between them. CDR3 length: 14 residues. Germline values: CDR1 ENHRY, CDR2 SYGVKD.